The T cell receptor beta chain under discussion was sequenced for a study of T cell clones after liver transplantation. About the research overall: Post-transplant blood was tracked for graft-donor-reactive T cell clones identified in a pre-transplant mixed lymphocyte reaction. Samples came pre-transplant, pre-randomization before withdrawal, and post-randomization after withdrawal ended. Pre-transplant mixed lymphocyte reactions yielded third-party-reactive TCRbeta sequences as comparators for graft-donor-reactive sequences. Three of the eight recipients were HCV-positive; the rest had non-autoimmune, non-viral transplant indications.

This CDR3 spans 16 amino acids. Trimming took off 6 bases at V and 0 bases at J, with 15 bases between the two ends. Germline V lookup: CDR1 MDHEN, CDR2 SYDVKM. Some clones are missing from TCRdb's copy, which holds only in-frame ones; the method was immunoSEQ multiplex PCR. The sample has 98,000 or so clones; 75% to 90% are singletons. Sequenced here: CD4+ T cells from blood, sampled before liver transplant. J is TRBJ1-5 and V is TRBV28; D is perhaps TRBD1 (6 bases). The TCR was taken from a human donor who received a liver transplant. CDR3 bases: TGTGCCAGCAGCTCTGGACAGAGTTATAGCAATCAGCCCCAGCATTTT. Residues: CASSSGQSYSNQPQHF. Variable domain in full (rest from reference TRBV28 and TRBJ1-5): DVKVTQSSRYLVKRTGEKVFLECVQDMDHENMFWYRQDPGLGLRLIYFSYDVKMKEKGDIPEGYSVSREKKERFSLILESASTNQTSMYLCASSSGQSYSNQPQHFGDGTRLSIL.